This is a list of T cell receptor beta chains from one sample in a study of blood T cells in healthy people across ages. TCRdb re-called the 5' RACE reads through MiXCR, storing one row per CDR3 protein. The sample consists of around 1,500,000 distinct CDR3 sequences, roughly 27% of them appearing once. The sample taken for sequencing was blood. The receptors originated from a young woman in good health. Each CDR3 is given with its conserved first and last residue. D genes are given only for firm matches. A row's size may be missing; if present it is once, few, many or a size class.

cdr3_nt cdr3_aa v_call d_call j_call clone_size
TGCAGCCCAAGGAGGGAAGGGAGCACTGAAGCTTTCTTT CSPRREGSTEAFF TRBV29-1 NA TRBJ1-1 few
TGTGCCATCAGTGAGGACAGACCTAATCAGCCCCAGCGTTTT CAISEDRPNQPQRF TRBV10-3 NA TRBJ1-5 NA
TGCGCCAGCAGCCCGCAGGCGGGGTCCAATGAGCAGTTCTTC CASSPQAGSNEQFF TRBV5-1 NA TRBJ2-1 few
TGCGCCAGCAGCTTGTCCATCGGGAGAGGCGCAGATACGCAGTATTTT CASSLSIGRGADTQYF TRBV5-1 NA TRBJ2-3 few
TGTGCCAGCAGAACGACTCTAGCGCATGGCTACACCTTC CASRTTLAHGYTF TRBV6-2/TRBV6-3 NA TRBJ1-2 few
TGCGCCAGTGCTGGGGGGGAAACTTGGCAGTATTTT CASAGGETWQYF TRBV10-1 TRBD2 TRBJ2-3 NA
TGTGCCAGCAGTCCTGGGGACGGATGGGAGACCCAGTACTTC CASSPGDGWETQYF TRBV27 NA TRBJ2-5 few
TGTGCCTGGAGTGCAGGGTACGATGAGCAGTTCTTC CAWSAGYDEQFF TRBV30 NA TRBJ2-1 few
TGTGCCAGCAGCCAAGGGGAAGGTATCAGAGAAAAACTGTTTTTT CASSQGEGIREKLFF TRBV14 NA TRBJ1-4 few
TGCGCCAGCAGCCACTCAGGACTAGCCGCAGATACGCAGTATTTT CASSHSGLAADTQYF TRBV5-1 TRBD2 TRBJ2-3 NA
TGCAGTGCTAGGATGACAGGGCTCGAGCAGTACTTC CSARMTGLEQYF TRBV20-1 TRBD1 TRBJ2-7 few
TGTGCCATCAGTGAGGGGGGCTCGGGCGAGCAGTACTTC CAISEGGSGEQYF TRBV10-3 NA TRBJ2-7 NA
TGTGCCAGCAGCCAAGATTGGGCGGGAGCTAATTACAATGAGCAGTTCTTC CASSQDWAGANYNEQFF TRBV14 TRBD2 TRBJ2-1 NA
TGCGCCAGCAGCTCGATCAGCTTACAAGAGACCCAGTACTTC CASSSISLQETQYF TRBV5-1 NA TRBJ2-5 NA
TGTGCCAGCAGTGGACTAGCGGGGGGGCACAATGAGCAGTTCTTC CASSGLAGGHNEQFF TRBV5-1 TRBD2 TRBJ2-1 many
TGTGCCAGCACCCCACCCGGACAGGGACGCACAGATACGCAGTATTTT CASTPPGQGRTDTQYF TRBV7-9 TRBD1 TRBJ2-3 few
TGTGCCAGCAGTGAATCCCCGTATACGCAGTATTTT CASSESPYTQYF TRBV25-1 NA TRBJ2-3 NA
TGTGCCAGCAGCTTCCCCGGGCTCCCCCTGGCAGATACGCAGTATTTT CASSFPGLPLADTQYF TRBV7-9 NA TRBJ2-3 few
TGTGCCAGCAGCTTACTAGCGGGAGTTGAAGAGCAGTACTTC CASSLLAGVEEQYF TRBV7-8 TRBD2 TRBJ2-7 NA
TGCGCCAGCAGCTCCTTAACAGGGGCCGTCAACGAGCAGTACTTC CASSSLTGAVNEQYF TRBV5-1 TRBD1 TRBJ2-7 many
TGTGCCAGCAGCTTTTTCTATAACCAGGGGAACTATGGCAACACCTTC CASSFFYNQGNYGNTF TRBV5-5 NA TRBJ1-2 NA
TGTGCCAGCAGCTACACACAGGATTCTGGAAACACCATATATTTT CASSYTQDSGNTIYF TRBV2 NA TRBJ1-3 NA
TGCAGTGCTAGAACGGGACTAGCGGGAAGCACAGATACGCAGTATTTT CSARTGLAGSTDTQYF TRBV20-1 TRBD2 TRBJ2-3 NA
TGTGCCAGCCGGCGCTCGGGGGACAGCGATGGCTACACCTTC CASRRSGDSDGYTF TRBV18 TRBD1 TRBJ1-2 NA
TGTGCCAGCAGCACCACAGTGAGCGCAGATACGCAGTATTTT CASSTTVSADTQYF TRBV7-3 NA TRBJ2-3 few
TGTGCCACCAGCAGCCAGACCGGGGGAGTCTCCTACGAGCAGTACTTC CATSSQTGGVSYEQYF TRBV15 NA TRBJ2-7 few
TGTGCCAGCAACCAACACCGGGACAGCAATTCACCCCTCCACTTT CASNQHRDSNSPLHF TRBV6-2/TRBV6-3 TRBD1 TRBJ1-6 NA
TGTGCCAGCACGGGAGGGACAGGGGACGAGACCCAGTACTTC CASTGGTGDETQYF TRBV2 TRBD1 TRBJ2-5 few
TGTGCCAGCAGCTCGACAGCCCGTCAGCCCCAGCATTTT CASSSTARQPQHF TRBV5-5 NA TRBJ1-5 NA
TGTGCCAGCACCCGGGACACATGGAACACTGAAGCTTTCTTT CASTRDTWNTEAFF TRBV7-9 NA TRBJ1-1 few
TGCAGTGCTTCCCGGGTGGAGGGGGCGGGTTACGAGCAGTACTTC CSASRVEGAGYEQYF TRBV20-1 NA TRBJ2-7 NA
TGTGCCAGCTCACCGTCCCCTTACCAAGAGACCCAGTACTTC CASSPSPYQETQYF TRBV18 NA TRBJ2-5 NA
TGCAGCGTTGGGGCGGATACAGGGTACGAGACCCAGTACTTC CSVGADTGYETQYF TRBV29-1 NA TRBJ2-5 many
TGTGCCAGCAGCGAAAGAGGAGGGGACACTGAAGCTTTCTTT CASSERGGDTEAFF TRBV5-4 NA TRBJ1-1 few
TGTGCCAGCACGACTAGCGGGCGCACAGATACGCAGTATTTT CASTTSGRTDTQYF TRBV5-5 TRBD2 TRBJ2-3 NA
TGTGCCACCAGCAGAGGGGACAGCACAGATACGCAGTATTTT CATSRGDSTDTQYF TRBV15 NA TRBJ2-3 few
TGTGCCAGCAGTTACGGAGGACAGTACGAGCAGTACTTC CASSYGGQYEQYF TRBV6-6 NA TRBJ2-7 NA
TGTGCCAGCAGACCTGGGACCCTAGGGAAAGCTTTCTTT CASRPGTLGKAFF TRBV12-3/TRBV12-4 NA TRBJ1-1 few
TGTGCCAGCAGCCCACTAACGACAGGGAACTATAGCTACACCTTC CASSPLTTGNYSYTF TRBV7-2 TRBD1 TRBJ1-2 NA
TGCAGTGCCTTCGGGGGCGGAACTAATGAAAAACTGTTTTTT CSAFGGGTNEKLFF TRBV29-1 NA TRBJ1-4 many
TGCAGTGCCCTACTCTCTAGCGGGGGGTTAGATACGCAGTATTTT CSALLSSGGLDTQYF TRBV20-1 TRBD2 TRBJ2-3 many
TGTGCCAGCAGCTTGGTCAGGGGCGGACAGTTATATGGCTACACCTTC CASSLVRGGQLYGYTF TRBV5-5 NA TRBJ1-2 NA
TGTGCCAGCAGTTTATCGTTATCGTTTGGGAATGAGCAGTTCTTC CASSLSLSFGNEQFF TRBV27 NA TRBJ2-1 NA
TGCAGTGCTAGATTGGGGGGACTAGGTGATGAGACCCAGTACTTC CSARLGGLGDETQYF TRBV20-1 TRBD2 TRBJ2-5 many
TGTGCCGGCAGTTTACGGCAGTTAAGCTCCTGCGAGCAGTACTTC CAGSLRQLSSCEQYF TRBV28 NA TRBJ2-7 NA
TGTGCTAGTGGCCCGACTCCAGAGACCCAGTACTTC CASGPTPETQYF TRBV12-5 NA TRBJ2-5 NA
TGTGCCAGCAGTTTAAGGGGGGCTTCCTATGGCTACACCTTC CASSLRGASYGYTF TRBV12-3/TRBV12-4 NA TRBJ1-2 NA
TGTGCCATAGGTAGCCGGAGGCCAGATACGCAGTATTTT CAIGSRRPDTQYF TRBV10-3 NA TRBJ2-3 few
TGCGCCAGCAGCCCCGGACAGGGTTGGTCCTATAATTCACCCCTCCACTTT CASSPGQGWSYNSPLHF TRBV5-1 TRBD1 TRBJ1-6 few
TGTGCCAGCAGCCCTGGGCTGGAAGATACGCAGTATTTT CASSPGLEDTQYF TRBV7-2 NA TRBJ2-3 few